This T cell receptor beta chain emerged from a study of blood T cell repertoires in COVID-19. Assay used: immunoSEQ multiplex PCR; TCRdb lists only in-frame clones, some missing. The sample lists more than 250,000 clones; 90% were seen once. This clone was counted a few times. This CDR3 is built from 15 residues. In germline, CDR1 is SGHTA, CDR2 FQGNSA. V lost 2 bases and J 4 bases, leaving 11 bases between the germline ends. What was sequenced was PBMCs or T cells enriched from blood (not recorded which). This chain joins TRBV7-2 and TRBJ2-2, with D possibly TRBD1 on 6 matching bases. This TCR was sampled from a woman in her late teens or twenties with acute COVID-19. CDR3: CASSLTTDSTGELFF. CDR3 nucleotides: TGTGCCAGCAGCTTAACAACGGACAGCACCGGGGAGCTGTTTTTT.